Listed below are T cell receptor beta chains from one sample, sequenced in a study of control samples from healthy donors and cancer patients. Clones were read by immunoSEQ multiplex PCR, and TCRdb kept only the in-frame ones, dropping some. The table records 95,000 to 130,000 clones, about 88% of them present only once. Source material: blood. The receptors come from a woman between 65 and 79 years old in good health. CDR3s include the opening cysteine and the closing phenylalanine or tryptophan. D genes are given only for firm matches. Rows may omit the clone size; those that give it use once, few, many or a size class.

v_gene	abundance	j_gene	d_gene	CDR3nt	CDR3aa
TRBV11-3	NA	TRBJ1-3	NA	TGTGCCAGCAGCCAATCCTCACAAGGAAACACCATATATTTT	CASSQSSQGNTIYF
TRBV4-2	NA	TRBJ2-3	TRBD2	TGTGCCAGCAGCCAATATAGCGGGGGGGACATAAGCACAGATACGCAGTATTTT	CASSQYSGGDISTDTQYF
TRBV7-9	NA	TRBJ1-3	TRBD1	TGTGCCAGCAGCTTAGCTGGCAGGGGGTTTGGAAACACCATATATTTT	CASSLAGRGFGNTIYF
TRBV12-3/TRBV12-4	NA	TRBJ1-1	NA	TGTGCCAGCAGTGCCGGGGGTACGGGTGCTTTCTTT	CASSAGGTGAFF
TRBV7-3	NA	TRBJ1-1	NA	TGTGCCAGCAGCTTATCCGGGGCCCCGAACACTGAAGCTTTCTTT	CASSLSGAPNTEAFF
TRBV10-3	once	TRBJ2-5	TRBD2	TGTGCCATCAAAGCGGGGGGACAAGAGACCCAGTACTTC	CAIKAGGQETQYF
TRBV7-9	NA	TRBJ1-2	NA	TGTGCCAGCAGCCCATGGGGACGAAGCGGTGGCTACACCTTC	CASSPWGRSGGYTF
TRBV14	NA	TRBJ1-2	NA	TGTGCCAGCAGCAAAGAGGCAGGGGACTATGGCTACACCTTC	CASSKEAGDYGYTF
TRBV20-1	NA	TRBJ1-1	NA	TGCAGTGCTAGCGGTTTTGAAGCTTTCTTT	CSASGFEAFF
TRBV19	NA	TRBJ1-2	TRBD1	TGTGCCAGTACCCTTCCGGGACAGGGTTTTTTTGATGGCTACACCTTC	CASTLPGQGFFDGYTF
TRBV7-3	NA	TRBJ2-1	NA	TGTGCCAGCAGTTCCCTTGCTGGGGGGTCTGGTTGGAATGAGCAGTTCTTC	CASSSLAGGSGWNEQFF
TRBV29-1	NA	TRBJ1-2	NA	TGCAGCGCCCGAGGGGGTTTCTATGGCTACACCTTC	CSARGGFYGYTF
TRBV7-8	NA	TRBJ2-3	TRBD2	TGTGCCAGCAGCCTTAGCGGGGGGGCAGGCACAGATACGCAGTATTTT	CASSLSGGAGTDTQYF
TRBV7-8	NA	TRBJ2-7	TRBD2	TGTGCCAGCAGCCGGCGGCTAGCGGGGCCCTACGAGCAGTACTTC	CASSRRLAGPYEQYF
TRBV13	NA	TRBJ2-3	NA	TGTGCCAGCAGCTTTACAGATACGCAGTATTTT	CASSFTDTQYF
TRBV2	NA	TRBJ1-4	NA	TGTGCCAGCAGTGTTGAGGCAGGGTATGAAAAACTGTTTTTT	CASSVEAGYEKLFF
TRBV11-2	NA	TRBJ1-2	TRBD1	TGTGCCAGCAGACTGACAGGGGGTTATGGCTACACCTTC	CASRLTGGYGYTF
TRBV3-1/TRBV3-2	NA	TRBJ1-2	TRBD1	TGTGCCAGCAGGGGGGACAGGGCCTTTTTTAGTTATGGCTACACCTTC	CASRGDRAFFSYGYTF
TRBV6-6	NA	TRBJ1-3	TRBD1	TGTGCCAGCAGTCAGCGACCGACAGGGAGAGGAAACACCATATATTTT	CASSQRPTGRGNTIYF
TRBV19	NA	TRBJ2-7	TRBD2	TGTGCCAGTAGTAGTTCTAGCGGTATCCCATCCTACGAGCAGTACTTC	CASSSSSGIPSYEQYF
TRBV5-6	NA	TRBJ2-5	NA	TGTGCCAGCAGCTTGGAGGGCGTGGAGACCCAGTACTTC	CASSLEGVETQYF
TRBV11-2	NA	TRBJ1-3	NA	TGTGCCAGCAGCTCGACACAGCCGTCTGGAAACACCATATATTTT	CASSSTQPSGNTIYF